This T cell receptor beta chain was recorded in a study of T cells in Graves' hyperthyroidism and ophthalmopathy. Notes on the study in general: Among clonotypes expanded in thyroid above 0.001, most were also found in blood.

Authors of the study amplified TCR beta CDR3 regions from RNA transcripts. TCR CDR3 underwent first-round RT-PCR with the HTBI primer set. A single record per CDR3 protein comes from TCRdb applying MiXCR to the multiplex PCR reads. The sample has over 150,000 distinct CDR3 sequences, 17% seen once; the top ten hold 53%. This clonotype was counted many times. What it binds is unknown. Criteria for exclusion of patients were uncontrolled infection, other autoimmune disease, pregnancy or lactation. Diagnosis rested on symptoms, serum thyroxine and TRAb, thyroid ultrasound, and orbital computed tomography. Source material: blood. This sequence originates from a woman between 45 and 65 years old with Graves' hyperthyroidism.

This CDR3 is CASSIGTAGGQETQYF. The CDR3 coding sequence is TGTGCCAGTAGTATCGGGACTGCCGGGGGACAAGAGACCCAGTACTTC. This chain connects TRBV19 to TRBJ2-5, with D possibly being TRBD2 (6 bases). V lost 3 bases and J lost 2, with 16 bases in between. CDR1 is LNHDA, CDR2 SQIVND, per germline (reference sequence). This CDR3 has 16 residues.